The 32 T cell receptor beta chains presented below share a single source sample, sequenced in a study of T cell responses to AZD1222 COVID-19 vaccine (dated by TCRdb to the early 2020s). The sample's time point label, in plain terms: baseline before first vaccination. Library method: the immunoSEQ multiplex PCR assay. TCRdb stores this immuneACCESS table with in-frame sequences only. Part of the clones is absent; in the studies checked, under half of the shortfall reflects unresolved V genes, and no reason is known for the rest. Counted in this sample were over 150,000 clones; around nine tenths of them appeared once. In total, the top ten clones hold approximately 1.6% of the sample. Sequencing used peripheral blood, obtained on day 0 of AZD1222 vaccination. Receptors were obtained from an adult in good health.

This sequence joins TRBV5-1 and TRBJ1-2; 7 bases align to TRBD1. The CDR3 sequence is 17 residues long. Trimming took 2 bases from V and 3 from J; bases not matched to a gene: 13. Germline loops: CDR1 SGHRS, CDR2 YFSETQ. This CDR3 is CASSLREGARSDYGYTF. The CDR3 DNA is TGCGCCAGCAGCTTACGGGAGGGGGCGCGGAGCGACTATGGCTACACCTTC.

CDR3 bases: TGTGCCAGCAGCTTGACAGCCAATCAGCCCCAGCATTTT. Translation gives CASSLTANQPQHF. This chain joins TRBV7-9 and TRBJ1-5, with a tentative D call TRBD1 (5 bases). V lost 3 bases and J 3 bases, leaving 6 bases between the germline ends. The germline V gene encodes CDR1 SEHNR and CDR2 FQNEAQ (reference sequence). The CDR3 totals 13 residues.

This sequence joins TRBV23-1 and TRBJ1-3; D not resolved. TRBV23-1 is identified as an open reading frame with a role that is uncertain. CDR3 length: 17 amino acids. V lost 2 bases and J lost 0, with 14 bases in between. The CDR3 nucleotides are TGCGCCAGCAGTCAACCCCAGGCCACCTGCTCTGGAAACACCATATATTTT. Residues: CASSQPQATCSGNTIYF.

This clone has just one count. The CDR3 region is CASSIFRGAQGNTEAFF. The CDR3 nucleotides are TGTGCCAGTAGTATCTTCCGGGGGGCACAGGGGAACACTGAAGCTTTCTTT. V and J are TRBV19 and TRBJ1-1, with a weak D call TRBD1 (6 bases). CDR3 length equals 17 residues. The V end was cut by 3 bases, the J end by 1 base, with 18 bases between. Germline CDR1 reads LNHDA; CDR2 reads SQIVND (reference sequence).

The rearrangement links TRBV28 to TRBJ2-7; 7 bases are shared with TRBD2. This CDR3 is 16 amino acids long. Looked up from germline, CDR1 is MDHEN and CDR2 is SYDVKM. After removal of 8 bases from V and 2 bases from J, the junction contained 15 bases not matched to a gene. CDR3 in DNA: TGTGCCAGCGGCACCCCGGGAGGCGGAGGGGCCTACGAGCAGTACTTC. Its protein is CASGTPGGGGAYEQYF.

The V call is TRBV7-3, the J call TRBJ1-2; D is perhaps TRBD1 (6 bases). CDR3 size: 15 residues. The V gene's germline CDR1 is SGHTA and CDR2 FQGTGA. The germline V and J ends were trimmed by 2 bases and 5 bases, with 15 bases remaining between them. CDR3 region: CASSLWGRTRYGYTF. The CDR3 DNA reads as TGTGCCAGCAGCTTATGGGGGCGAACGCGGTATGGCTACACCTTC.

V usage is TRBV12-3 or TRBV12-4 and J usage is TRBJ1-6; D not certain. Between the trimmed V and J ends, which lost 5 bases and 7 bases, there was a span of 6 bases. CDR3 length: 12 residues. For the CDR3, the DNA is TGTGCCAGCAGTGGAAAGAATTCACCCCTCCACTTT. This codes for CASSGKNSPLHF.

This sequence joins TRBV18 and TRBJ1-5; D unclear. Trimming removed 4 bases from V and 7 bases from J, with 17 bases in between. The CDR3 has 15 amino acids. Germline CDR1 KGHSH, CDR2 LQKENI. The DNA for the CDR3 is TGTGCCAGCTCACGAGGTTCGCCGCCCGGACAGCCCCAGCATTTT. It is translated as CASSRGSPPGQPQHF. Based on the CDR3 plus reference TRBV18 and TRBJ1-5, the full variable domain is NAGVMQNPRHLVRRRGQEARLRCSPMKGHSHVYWYRQLPEEGLKFMVYLQKENIIDESGMPKERFSAEFPKEGPSILRIQQVVRGDSAAYFCASSRGSPPGQPQHFGDGTRLSIL.

This CDR3 is CASSPGTSVETQYF. The CDR3 DNA reads as TGTGCCAGTAGTCCTGGGACTAGCGTAGAGACCCAGTACTTC. The chain couples TRBV19 to TRBJ2-5; 10 nucleotides align to TRBD2. V shed 5 bases and J 4 bases; nucleotides not matched to a gene: 4. This CDR3 comprises 14 residues. Germline CDR1 is LNHDA and CDR2 is SQIVND (reference sequence).

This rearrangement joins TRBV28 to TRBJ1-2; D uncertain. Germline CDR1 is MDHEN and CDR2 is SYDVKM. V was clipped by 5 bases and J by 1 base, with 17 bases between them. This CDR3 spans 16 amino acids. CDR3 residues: CASSQPADRFNYGYTF. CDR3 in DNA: TGTGCCAGCAGTCAGCCTGCAGACCGATTTAACTATGGCTACACCTTC.

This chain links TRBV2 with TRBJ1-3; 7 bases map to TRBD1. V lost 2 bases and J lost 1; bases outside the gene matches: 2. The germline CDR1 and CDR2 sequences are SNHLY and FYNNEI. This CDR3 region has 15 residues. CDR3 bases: TGTGCCAGCAGTGAAAACAGGGGTTCTGGAAACACCATATATTTT. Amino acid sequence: CASSENRGSGNTIYF.

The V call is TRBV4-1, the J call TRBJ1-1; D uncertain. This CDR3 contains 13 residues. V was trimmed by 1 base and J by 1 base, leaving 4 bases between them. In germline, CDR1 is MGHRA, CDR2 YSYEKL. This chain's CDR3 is CASSQVGNTEAFF. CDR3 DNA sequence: TGCGCCAGCAGCCAAGTGGGGAACACTGAAGCTTTCTTT.

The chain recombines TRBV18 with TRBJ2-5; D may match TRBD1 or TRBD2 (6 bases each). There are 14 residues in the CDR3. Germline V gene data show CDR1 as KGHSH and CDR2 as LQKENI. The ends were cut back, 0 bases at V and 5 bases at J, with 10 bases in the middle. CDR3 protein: CASSPPGGGETQYF. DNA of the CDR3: TGTGCCAGCTCACCACCCGGAGGGGGGGAGACCCAGTACTTC.

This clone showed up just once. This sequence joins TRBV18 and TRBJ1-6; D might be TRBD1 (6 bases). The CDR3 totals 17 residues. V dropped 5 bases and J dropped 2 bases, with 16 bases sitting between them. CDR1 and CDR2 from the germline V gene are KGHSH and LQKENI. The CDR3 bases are TGTGCCAGCTCATCCACAGGGACGCAGGCCTATAATTCACCCCTCCACTTT. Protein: CASSSTGTQAYNSPLHF.

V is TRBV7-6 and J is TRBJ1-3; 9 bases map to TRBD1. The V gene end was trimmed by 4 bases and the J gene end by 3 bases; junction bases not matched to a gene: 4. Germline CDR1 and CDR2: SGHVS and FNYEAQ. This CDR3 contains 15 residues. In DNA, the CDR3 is TGTGCCAGCAGCTCACGACAGGGGGATGGAAACACCATATATTTT. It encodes CASSSRQGDGNTIYF.

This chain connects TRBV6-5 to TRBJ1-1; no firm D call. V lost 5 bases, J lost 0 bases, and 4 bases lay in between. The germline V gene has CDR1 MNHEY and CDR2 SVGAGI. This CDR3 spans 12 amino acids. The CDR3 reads CASSHMNTEAFF. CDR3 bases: TGTGCCAGCAGTCACATGAACACTGAAGCTTTCTTT.

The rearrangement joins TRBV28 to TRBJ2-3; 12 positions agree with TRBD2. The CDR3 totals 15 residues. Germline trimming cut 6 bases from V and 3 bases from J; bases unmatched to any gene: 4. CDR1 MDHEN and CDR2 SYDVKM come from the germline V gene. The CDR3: CASSSTSGGTDTQYF. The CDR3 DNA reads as TGTGCCAGCAGCTCAACTAGCGGGGGGACAGATACGCAGTATTTT. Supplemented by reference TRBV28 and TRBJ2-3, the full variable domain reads DVKVTQSSRYLVKRTGEKVFLECVQDMDHENMFWYRQDPGLGLRLIYFSYDVKMKEKGDIPEGYSVSREKKERFSLILESASTNQTSMYLCASSSTSGGTDTQYFGPGTRLTVL.

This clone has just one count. CDR3 loop: CASSPGTSGYEQYF. In DNA, the CDR3 is TGTGCCAGCAGCCCCGGGACTAGCGGCTACGAGCAGTACTTC. This chain links TRBV9 with TRBJ2-7, with TRBD2 matching over 11 bases. Trimming cost V 4 bases and J 3 bases; bases outside gene matches: 3. The V gene's germline CDR1 is SGDLS and CDR2 YYNGEE. The CDR3 loop spans 14 amino acids.

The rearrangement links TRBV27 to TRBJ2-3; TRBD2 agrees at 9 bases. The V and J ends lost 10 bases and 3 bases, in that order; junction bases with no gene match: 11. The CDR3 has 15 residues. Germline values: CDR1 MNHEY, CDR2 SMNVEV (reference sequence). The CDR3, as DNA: TGTGCCACCACTACTTGGGCGGGGGGGACAGATACGCAGTATTTT. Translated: CATTTWAGGTDTQYF.

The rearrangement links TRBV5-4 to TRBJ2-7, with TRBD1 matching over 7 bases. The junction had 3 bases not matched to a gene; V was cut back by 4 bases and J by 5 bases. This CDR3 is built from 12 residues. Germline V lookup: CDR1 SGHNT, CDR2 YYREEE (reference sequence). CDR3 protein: CASSTQGDEQYF. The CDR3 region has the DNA TGTGCCAGCAGCACTCAGGGGGACGAGCAGTACTTC.

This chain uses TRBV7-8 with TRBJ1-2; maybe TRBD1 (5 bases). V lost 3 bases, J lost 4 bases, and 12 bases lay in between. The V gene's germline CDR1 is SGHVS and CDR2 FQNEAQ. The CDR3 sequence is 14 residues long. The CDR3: CASSFLTEPYGYTF. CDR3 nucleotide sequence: TGTGCCAGCAGCTTTCTGACAGAACCCTATGGCTACACCTTC.

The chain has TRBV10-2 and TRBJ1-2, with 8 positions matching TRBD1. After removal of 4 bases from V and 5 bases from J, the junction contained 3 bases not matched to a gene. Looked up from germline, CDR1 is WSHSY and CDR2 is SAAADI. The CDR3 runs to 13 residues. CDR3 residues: CASSGRQGYGYTF. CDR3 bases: TGCGCCAGCAGTGGGAGACAGGGGTATGGCTACACCTTC.

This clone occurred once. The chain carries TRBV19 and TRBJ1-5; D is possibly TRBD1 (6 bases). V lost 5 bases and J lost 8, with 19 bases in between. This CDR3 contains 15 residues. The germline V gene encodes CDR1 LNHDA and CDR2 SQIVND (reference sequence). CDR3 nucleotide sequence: TGTGCCAGTAGTCCGGTCGGGACACCCGAGGAGCCCCAGCATTTT. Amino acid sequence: CASSPVGTPEEPQHF. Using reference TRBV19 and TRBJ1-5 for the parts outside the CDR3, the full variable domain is DGGITQSPKYLFRKEGQNVTLSCEQNLNHDAMYWYRQDPGQGLRLIYYSQIVNDFQKGDIAEGYSVSREKKESFPLTVTSAQKNPTAFYLCASSPVGTPEEPQHFGDGTRLSIL.

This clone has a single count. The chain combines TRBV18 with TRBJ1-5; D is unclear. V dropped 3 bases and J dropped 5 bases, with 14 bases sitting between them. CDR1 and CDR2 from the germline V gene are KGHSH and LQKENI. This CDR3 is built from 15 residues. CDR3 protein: CASSPGIIGDQPQHF. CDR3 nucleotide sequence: TGTGCCAGCTCACCGGGAATCATCGGGGATCAGCCCCAGCATTTT. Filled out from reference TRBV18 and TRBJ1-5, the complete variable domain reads NAGVMQNPRHLVRRRGQEARLRCSPMKGHSHVYWYRQLPEEGLKFMVYLQKENIIDESGMPKERFSAEFPKEGPSILRIQQVVRGDSAAYFCASSPGIIGDQPQHFGDGTRLSIL.

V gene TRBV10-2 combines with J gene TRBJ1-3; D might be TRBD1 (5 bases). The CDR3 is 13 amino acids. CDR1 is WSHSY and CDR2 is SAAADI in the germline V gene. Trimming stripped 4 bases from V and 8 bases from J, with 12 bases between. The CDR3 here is CASSAGLADTIYF. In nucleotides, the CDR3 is TGCGCCAGCAGTGCAGGGTTGGCGGACACCATATATTTT.

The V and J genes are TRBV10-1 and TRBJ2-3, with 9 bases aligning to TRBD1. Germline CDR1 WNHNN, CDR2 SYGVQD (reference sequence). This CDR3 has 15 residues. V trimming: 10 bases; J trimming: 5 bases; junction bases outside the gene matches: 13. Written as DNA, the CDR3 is TGCGCCACCGGGACAGGGAAAGGGAATGGAGATACGCAGTATTTT. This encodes CATGTGKGNGDTQYF.

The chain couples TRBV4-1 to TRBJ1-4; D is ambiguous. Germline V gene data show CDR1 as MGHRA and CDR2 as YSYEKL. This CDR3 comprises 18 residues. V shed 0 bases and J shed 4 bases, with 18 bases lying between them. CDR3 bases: TGCGCCAGCAGCCAAGAAATTAGGCTGGGAGCTTATAATGAAAAACTGTTTTTT. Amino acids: CASSQEIRLGAYNEKLFF.

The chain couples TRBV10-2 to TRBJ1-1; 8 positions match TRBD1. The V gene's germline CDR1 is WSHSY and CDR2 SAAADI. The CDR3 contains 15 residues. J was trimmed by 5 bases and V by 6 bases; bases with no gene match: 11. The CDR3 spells CASRGLDRGHTEAFF. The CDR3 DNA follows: TGCGCCAGCAGGGGACTTGACAGGGGCCATACTGAAGCTTTCTTT.

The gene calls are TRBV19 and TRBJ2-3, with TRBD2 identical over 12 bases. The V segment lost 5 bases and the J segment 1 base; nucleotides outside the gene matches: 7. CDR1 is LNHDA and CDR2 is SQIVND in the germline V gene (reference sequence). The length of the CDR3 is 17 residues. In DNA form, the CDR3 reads TGTGCCAGTAGTCCACAACGACTAGCGGGAGGCACAGATACGCAGTATTTT. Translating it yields CASSPQRLAGGTDTQYF.

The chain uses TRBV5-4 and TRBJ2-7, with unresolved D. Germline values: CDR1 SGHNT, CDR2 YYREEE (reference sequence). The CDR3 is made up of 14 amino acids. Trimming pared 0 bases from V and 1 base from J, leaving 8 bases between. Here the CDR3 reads CASSLDRRSYEQYF. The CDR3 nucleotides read TGTGCCAGCAGCTTGGATCGGCGGTCCTACGAGCAGTACTTC.

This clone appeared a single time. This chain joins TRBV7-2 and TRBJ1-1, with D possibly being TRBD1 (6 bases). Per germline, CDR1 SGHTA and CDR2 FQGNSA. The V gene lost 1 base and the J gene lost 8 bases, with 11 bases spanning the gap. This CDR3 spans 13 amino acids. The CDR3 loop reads CASSLGPDREAFF. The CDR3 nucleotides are TGTGCCAGCAGCTTAGGTCCCGACAGGGAAGCTTTCTTT.

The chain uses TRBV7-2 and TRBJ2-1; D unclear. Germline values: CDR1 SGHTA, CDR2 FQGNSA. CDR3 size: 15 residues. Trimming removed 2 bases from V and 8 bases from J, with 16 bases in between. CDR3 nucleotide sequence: TGTGCCAGCAGCTTACAACCGGGCCCGGCGTATGAGCAGTTCTTC. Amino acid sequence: CASSLQPGPAYEQFF.